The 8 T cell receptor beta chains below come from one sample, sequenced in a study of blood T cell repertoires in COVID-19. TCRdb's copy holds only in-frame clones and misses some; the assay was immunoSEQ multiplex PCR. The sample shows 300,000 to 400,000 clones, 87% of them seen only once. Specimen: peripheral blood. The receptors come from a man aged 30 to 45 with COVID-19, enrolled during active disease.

CDR3 sequence reads: CASIGAMNTEAFF. The CDR3 region has the DNA TGTGCCAGCATAGGGGCAATGAACACTGAAGCTTTCTTT. V usage is TRBV28 and J usage is TRBJ1-1; tentative D call: TRBD1 (5 bases). CDR3 length: 13 residues. CDR1 and CDR2 (germline): MDHEN, SYDVKM. V dropped 7 bases and J dropped 0 bases, with 9 bases sitting between them.

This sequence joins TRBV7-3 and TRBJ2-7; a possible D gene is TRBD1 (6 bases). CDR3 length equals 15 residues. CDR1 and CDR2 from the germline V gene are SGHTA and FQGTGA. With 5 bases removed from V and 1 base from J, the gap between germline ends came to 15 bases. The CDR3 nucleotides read TGTGCCAGCAGCCAATTCCCGGACAGTTCCTACGAGCAGTACTTC. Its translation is CASSQFPDSSYEQYF.

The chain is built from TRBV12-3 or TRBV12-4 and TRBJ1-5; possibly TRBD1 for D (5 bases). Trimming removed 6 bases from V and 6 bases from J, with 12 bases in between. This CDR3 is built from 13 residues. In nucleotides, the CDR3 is TGTGCCAGCAGCCCCCTTAGGGGTCAGCCCCAGCATTTT. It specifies CASSPLRGQPQHF.

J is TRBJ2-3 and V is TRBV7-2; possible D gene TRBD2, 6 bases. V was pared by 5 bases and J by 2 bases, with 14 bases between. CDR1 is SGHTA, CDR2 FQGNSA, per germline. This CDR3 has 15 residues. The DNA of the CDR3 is TGTGCCAGCAGCCCGTGGAGGGCCCTCACAGATACGCAGTATTTT. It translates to CASSPWRALTDTQYF.

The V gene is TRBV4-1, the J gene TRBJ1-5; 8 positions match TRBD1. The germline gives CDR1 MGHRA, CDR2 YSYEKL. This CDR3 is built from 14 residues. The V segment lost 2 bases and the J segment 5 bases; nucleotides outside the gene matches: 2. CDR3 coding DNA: TGCGCCAGCAGCCAACTGACAGGGGATCAGCCCCAGCATTTT. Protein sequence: CASSQLTGDQPQHF.

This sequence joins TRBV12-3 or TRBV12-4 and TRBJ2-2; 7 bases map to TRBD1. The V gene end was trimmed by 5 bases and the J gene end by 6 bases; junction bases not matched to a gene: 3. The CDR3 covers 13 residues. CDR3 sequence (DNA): TGTGCCAGCAGTAAGCAGGGGGCCGGGGAGCTGTTTTTT. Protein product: CASSKQGAGELFF.

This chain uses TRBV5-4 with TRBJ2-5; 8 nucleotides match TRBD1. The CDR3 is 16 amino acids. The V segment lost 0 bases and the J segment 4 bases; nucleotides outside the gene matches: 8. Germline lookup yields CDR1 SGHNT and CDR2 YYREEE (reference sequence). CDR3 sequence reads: CASSLGGTGPTETQYF. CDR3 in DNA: TGTGCCAGCAGCTTGGGGGGGACAGGTCCTACAGAGACCCAGTACTTC.

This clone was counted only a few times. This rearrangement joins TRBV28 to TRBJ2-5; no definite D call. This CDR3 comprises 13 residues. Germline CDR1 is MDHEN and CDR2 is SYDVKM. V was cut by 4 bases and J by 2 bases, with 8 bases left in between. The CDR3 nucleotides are TGTGCCAGCAGTTCCTATCCACAAGAGACCCAGTACTTC. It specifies CASSSYPQETQYF.